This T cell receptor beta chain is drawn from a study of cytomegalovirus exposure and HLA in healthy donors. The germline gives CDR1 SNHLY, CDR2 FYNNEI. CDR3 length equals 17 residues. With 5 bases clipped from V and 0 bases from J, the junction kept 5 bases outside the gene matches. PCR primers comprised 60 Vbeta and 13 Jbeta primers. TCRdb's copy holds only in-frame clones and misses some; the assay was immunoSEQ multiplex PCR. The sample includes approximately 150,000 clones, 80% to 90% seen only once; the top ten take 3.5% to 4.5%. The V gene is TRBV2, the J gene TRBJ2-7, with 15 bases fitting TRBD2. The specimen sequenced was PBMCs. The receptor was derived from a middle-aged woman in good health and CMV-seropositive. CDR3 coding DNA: TGTGCCAGCAGTCCAGGACTAGCGGGAGGGAGCTCCTACGAGCAGTACTTC. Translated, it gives CASSPGLAGGSSYEQYF.